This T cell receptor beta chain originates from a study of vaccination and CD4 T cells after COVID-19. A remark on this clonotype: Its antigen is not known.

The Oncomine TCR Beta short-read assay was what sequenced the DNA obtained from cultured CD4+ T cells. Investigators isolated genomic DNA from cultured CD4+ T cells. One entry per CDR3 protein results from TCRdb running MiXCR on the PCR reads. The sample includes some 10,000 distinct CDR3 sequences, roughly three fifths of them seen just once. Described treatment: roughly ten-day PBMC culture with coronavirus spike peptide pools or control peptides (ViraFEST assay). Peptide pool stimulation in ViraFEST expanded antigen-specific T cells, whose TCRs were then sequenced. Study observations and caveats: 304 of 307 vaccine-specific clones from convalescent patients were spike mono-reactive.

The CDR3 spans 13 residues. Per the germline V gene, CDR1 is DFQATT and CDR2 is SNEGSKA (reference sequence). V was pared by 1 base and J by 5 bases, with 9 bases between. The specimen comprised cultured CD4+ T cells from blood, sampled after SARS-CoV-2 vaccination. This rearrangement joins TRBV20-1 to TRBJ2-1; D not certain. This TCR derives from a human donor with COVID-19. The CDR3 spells CSARVPPHNEQFF. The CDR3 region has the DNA TGCAGTGCTAGAGTCCCCCCCCACAATGAGCAGTTCTTC.